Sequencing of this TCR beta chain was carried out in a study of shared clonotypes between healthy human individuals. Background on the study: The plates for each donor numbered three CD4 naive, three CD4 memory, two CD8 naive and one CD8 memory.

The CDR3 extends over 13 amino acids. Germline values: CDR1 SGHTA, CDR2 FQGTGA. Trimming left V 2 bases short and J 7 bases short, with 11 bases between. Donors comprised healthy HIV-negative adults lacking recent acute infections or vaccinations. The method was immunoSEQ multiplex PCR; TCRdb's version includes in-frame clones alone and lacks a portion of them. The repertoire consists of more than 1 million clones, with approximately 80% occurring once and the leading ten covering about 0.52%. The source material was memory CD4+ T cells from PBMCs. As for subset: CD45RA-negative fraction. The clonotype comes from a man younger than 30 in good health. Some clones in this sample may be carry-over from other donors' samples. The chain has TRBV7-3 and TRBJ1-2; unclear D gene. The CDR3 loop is CASSLHPILGYTF. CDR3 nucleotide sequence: TGTGCCAGCAGCTTACATCCGATCCTTGGCTACACCTTC.